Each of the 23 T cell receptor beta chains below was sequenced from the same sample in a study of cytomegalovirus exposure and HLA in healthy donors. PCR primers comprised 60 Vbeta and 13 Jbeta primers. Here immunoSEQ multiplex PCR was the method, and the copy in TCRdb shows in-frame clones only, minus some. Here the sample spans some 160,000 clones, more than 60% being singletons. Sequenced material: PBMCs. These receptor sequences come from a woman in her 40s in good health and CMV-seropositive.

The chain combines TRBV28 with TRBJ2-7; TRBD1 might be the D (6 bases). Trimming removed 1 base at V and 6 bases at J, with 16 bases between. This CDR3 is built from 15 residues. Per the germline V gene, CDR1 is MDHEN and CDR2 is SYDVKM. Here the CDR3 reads CASSLSRGTPSEQYF. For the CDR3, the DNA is TGTGCCAGCAGTTTATCCAGGGGTACGCCTTCCGAGCAGTACTTC.

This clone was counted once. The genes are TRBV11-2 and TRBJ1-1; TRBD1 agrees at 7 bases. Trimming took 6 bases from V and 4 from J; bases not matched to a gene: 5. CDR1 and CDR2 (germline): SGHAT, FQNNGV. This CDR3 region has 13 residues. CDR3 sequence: CASRPSGGTEAFF. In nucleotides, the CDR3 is TGTGCCAGCAGACCTTCAGGGGGCACTGAAGCTTTCTTT.

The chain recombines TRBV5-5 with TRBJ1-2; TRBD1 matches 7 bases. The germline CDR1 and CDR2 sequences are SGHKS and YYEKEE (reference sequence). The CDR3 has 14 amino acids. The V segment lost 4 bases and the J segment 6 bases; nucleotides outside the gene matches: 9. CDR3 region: CASSHNRGIDGYTF. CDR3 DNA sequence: TGTGCCAGCAGCCACAACAGGGGAATCGATGGCTACACCTTC.

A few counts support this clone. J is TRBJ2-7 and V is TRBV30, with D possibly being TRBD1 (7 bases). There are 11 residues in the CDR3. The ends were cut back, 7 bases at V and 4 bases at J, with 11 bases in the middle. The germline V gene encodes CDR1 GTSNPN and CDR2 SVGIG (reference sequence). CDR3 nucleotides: TGTGCCTCCGCGGGACAGTACGAGCAGTACTTC. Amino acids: CASAGQYEQYF.

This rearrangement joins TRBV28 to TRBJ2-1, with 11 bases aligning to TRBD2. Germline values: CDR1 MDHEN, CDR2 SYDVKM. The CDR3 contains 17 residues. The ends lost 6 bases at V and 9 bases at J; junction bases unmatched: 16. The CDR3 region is CASSPTGAGSGGGEQFF. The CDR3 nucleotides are TGTGCCAGCAGCCCTACCGGGGCTGGTAGCGGGGGGGGTGAGCAGTTCTTC.

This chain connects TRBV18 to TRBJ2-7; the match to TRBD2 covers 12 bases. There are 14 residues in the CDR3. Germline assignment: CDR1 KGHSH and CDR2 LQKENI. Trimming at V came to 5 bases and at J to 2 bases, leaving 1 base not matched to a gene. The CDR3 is CASSASGGAYEQYF. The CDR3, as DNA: TGTGCCAGCTCAGCTAGCGGGGGGGCCTACGAGCAGTACTTC.

The CDR3 sequence is CASTPGQVLNEQFF. CDR3 DNA: TGTGCCAGCACCCCGGGACAGGTCCTCAATGAGCAGTTCTTC. The chain couples TRBV27 to TRBJ2-1, with 8 bases identical to TRBD1. There are 14 residues in the CDR3. V shed 7 bases and J 6 bases; nucleotides not matched to a gene: 8. The germline gives CDR1 MNHEY, CDR2 SMNVEV (reference sequence).

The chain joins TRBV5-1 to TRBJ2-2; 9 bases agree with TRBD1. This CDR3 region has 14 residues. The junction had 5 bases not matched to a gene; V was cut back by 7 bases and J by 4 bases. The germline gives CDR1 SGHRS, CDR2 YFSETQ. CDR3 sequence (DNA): TGCGCCAGCCGGGGACAGGGTAGCACCGGGGAGCTGTTTTTT. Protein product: CASRGQGSTGELFF.

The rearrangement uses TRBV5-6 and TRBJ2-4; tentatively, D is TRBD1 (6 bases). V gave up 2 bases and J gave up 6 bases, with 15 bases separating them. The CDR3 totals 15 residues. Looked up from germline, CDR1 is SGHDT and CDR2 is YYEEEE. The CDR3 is CASSFPGQGINIQYF. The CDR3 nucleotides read TGTGCCAGCAGCTTTCCGGGGCAGGGGATAAACATTCAGTACTTC.

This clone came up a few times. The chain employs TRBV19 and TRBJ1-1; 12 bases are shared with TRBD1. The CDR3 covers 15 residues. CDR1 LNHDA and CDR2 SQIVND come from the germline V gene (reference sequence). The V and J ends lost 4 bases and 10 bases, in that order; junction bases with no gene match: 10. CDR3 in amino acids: CASSNQGDRGRGAFF. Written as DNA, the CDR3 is TGTGCCAGTAGTAACCAGGGGGACAGGGGGCGAGGAGCTTTCTTT.

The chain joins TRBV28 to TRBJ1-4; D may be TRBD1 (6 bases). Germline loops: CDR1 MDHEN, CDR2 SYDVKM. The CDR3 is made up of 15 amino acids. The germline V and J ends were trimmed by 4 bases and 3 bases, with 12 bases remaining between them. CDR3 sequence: CASSSQTGPNEKLFF. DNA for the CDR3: TGTGCCAGCAGTTCCCAGACAGGTCCTAATGAAAAACTGTTTTTT.

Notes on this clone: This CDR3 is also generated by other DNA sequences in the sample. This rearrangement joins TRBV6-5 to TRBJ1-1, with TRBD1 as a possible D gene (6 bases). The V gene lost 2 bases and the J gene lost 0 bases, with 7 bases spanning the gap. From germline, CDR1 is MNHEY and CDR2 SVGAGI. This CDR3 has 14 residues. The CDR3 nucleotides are TGTGCCAGCAGTTACGGACAGATGAACACTGAAGCTTTCTTT. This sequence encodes CASSYGQMNTEAFF.

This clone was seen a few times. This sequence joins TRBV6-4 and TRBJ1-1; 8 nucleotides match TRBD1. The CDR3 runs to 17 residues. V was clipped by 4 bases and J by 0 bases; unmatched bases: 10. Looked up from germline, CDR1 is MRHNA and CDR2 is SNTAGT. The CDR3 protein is CASSAHRGKGLNTEAFF. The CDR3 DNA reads TGTGCCAGCAGTGCCCACAGGGGGAAGGGGTTGAACACTGAAGCTTTCTTT.

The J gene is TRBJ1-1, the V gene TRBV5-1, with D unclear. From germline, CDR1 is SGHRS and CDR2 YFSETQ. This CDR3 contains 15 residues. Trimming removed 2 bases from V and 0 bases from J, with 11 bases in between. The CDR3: CASSLLGFLNTEAFF. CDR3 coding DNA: TGCGCCAGCAGCTTACTAGGCTTTCTGAACACTGAAGCTTTCTTT.

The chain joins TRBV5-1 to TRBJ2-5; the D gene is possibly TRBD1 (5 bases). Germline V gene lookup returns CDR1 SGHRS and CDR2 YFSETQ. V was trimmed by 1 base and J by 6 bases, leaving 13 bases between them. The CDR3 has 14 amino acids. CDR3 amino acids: CASSLKGFLQTQYF. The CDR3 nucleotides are TGCGCCAGCAGCTTGAAGGGGTTCTTGCAGACCCAGTACTTC.

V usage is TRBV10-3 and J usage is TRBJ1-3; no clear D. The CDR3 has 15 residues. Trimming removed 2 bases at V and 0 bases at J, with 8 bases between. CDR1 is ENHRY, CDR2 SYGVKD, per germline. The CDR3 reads CAISEPVLSGNTIYF. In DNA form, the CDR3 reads TGTGCCATCAGTGAGCCGGTCCTCTCTGGAAACACCATATATTTT.

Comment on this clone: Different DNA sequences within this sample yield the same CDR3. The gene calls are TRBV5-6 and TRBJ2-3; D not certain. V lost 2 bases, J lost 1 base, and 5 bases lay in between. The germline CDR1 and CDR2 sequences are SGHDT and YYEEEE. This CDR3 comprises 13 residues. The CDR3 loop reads CASSLGGTDTQYF. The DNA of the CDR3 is TGTGCCAGCAGCTTAGGAGGCACAGATACGCAGTATTTT.

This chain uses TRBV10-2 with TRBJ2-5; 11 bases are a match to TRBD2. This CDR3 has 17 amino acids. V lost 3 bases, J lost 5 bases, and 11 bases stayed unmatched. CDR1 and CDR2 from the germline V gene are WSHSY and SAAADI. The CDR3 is CASSEIAGGRGGETQYF. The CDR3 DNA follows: TGCGCCAGCAGTGAAATAGCGGGGGGGAGAGGAGGGGAGACCCAGTACTTC.

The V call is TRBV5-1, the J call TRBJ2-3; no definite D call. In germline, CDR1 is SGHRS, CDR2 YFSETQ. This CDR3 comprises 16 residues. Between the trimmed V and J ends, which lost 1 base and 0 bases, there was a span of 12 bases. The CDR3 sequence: CASSLFSRPSTDTQYF. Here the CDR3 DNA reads TGCGCCAGCAGCTTGTTTAGCAGACCCAGCACAGATACGCAGTATTTT.

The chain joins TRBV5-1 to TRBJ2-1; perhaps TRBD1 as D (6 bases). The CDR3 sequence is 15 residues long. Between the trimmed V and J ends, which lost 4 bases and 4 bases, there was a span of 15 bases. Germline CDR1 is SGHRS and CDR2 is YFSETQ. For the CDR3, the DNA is TGCGCCAGCAGCAGTAACAGGGAATCTTACAATGAGCAGTTCTTC. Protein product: CASSSNRESYNEQFF.

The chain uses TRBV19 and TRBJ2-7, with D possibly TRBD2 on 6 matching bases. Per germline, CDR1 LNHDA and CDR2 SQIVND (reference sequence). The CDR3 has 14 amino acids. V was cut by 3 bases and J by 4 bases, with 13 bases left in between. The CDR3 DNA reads TGTGCCAGTAGTATGGCGGGATTACGGTACGAGCAGTACTTC. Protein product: CASSMAGLRYEQYF.

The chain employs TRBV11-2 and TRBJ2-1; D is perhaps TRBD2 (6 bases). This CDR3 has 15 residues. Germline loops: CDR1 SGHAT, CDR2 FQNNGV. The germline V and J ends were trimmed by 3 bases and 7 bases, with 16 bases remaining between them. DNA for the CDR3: TGTGCCAGCAGCTTGAGGATGGGGGGATGGAATGAGCAGTTCTTC. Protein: CASSLRMGGWNEQFF.

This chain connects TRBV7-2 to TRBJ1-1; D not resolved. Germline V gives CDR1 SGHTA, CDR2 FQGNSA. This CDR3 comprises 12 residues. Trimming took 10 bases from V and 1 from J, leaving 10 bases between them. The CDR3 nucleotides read TGTGCCACGAGCCAAGCGAACACTGAAGCTTTCTTT. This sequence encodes CATSQANTEAFF.